This TCR beta chain was identified in a study of blood T cells in healthy people across ages. Overall study results and limits: In the absence of known donor CMV status, changes in expanded clonotypes were possibly confounded. It was held that the diversity estimates obtained from one million T cells were underestimates. The unsorted PBMCs prevented any conclusive comparison of naive versus antigen-experienced cells.

With regard to this clonotype: Its specificity is not known. At one end the junction does not follow the germline gene, possibly because of a read error.

With a J-beta primer mix and a sample-barcoded 5' primer, a second PCR ran roughly 6 to 11 cycles. TCRdb re-called the 5' RACE reads with MiXCR, one entry per CDR3 protein. The repertoire holds around 800,000 distinct CDR3 sequences, with around half as singletons. The CDR3 is 15 residues long. CDR1 and CDR2 from the germline V gene are SGHTA and FQGNSA. Donors were healthy Caucasian individuals from Russia aged roughly 6 to 90. This clonotype was sampled from a man of 80 years or more in good health. The chain combines TRBV7-2 with TRBJ2-5, with D possibly TRBD1 on 6 matching bases. The sample was blood. DNA for the CDR3: TGTGCTAGCAGCCGACAACAGGGTTTCGCAGAGACCCAGTACTTC. Encoded protein: CASSRQQGFAETQYF. Variable domain in full (rest from reference TRBV7-2 and TRBJ2-5): GAGVSQSPSNKVTEKGKDVELRCDPISGHTALYWYRQSLGQGLEFLIYFQGNSAPDKSGLPSDRFSAERTGGSVSTLTIQRTQQEDSAVYLCASSRQQGFAETQYFGPGTRLLVL.